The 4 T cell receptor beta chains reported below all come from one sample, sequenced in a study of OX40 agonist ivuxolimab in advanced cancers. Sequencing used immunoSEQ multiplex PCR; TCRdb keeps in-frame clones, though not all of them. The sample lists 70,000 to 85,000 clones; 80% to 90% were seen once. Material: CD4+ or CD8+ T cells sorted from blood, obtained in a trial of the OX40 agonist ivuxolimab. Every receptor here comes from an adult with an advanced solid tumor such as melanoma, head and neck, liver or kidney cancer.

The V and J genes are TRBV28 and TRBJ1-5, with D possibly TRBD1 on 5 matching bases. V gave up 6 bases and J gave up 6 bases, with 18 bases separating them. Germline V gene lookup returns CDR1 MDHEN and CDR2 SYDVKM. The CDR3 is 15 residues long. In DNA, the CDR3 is TGTGCCAGCAGCTTTGGATCAGGGTTGGTTCAGCCCCAGCATTTT. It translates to CASSFGSGLVQPQHF.

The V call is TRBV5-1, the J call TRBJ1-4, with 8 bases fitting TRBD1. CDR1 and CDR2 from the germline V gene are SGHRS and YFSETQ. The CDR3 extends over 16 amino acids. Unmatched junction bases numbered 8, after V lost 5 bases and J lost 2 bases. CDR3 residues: CASRSTGEATNEKLFF. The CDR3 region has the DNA TGCGCCAGCAGATCGACAGGGGAAGCGACTAATGAAAAACTGTTTTTT. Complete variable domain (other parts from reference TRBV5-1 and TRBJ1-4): KAGVTQTPRYLIKTRGQQVTLSCSPISGHRSVSWYQQTPGQGLQFLFEYFSETQRNKGNFPGRFSGRQFSNSRSEMNVSTLELGDSALYLCASRSTGEATNEKLFFGSGTQLSVL.

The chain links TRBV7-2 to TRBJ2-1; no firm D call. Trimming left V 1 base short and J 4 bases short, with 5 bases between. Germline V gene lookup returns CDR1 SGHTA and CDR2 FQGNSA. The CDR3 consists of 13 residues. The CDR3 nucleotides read TGTGCCAGCAGCTTAGACAGATACAATGAGCAGTTCTTC. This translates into CASSLDRYNEQFF.

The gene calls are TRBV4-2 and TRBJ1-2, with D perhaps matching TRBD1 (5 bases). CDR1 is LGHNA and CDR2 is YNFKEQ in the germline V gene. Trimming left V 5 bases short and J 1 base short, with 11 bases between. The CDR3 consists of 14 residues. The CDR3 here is CASSLGQLNYGYTF. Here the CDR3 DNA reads TGTGCCAGCAGCTTGGGGCAGCTTAACTATGGCTACACCTTC.